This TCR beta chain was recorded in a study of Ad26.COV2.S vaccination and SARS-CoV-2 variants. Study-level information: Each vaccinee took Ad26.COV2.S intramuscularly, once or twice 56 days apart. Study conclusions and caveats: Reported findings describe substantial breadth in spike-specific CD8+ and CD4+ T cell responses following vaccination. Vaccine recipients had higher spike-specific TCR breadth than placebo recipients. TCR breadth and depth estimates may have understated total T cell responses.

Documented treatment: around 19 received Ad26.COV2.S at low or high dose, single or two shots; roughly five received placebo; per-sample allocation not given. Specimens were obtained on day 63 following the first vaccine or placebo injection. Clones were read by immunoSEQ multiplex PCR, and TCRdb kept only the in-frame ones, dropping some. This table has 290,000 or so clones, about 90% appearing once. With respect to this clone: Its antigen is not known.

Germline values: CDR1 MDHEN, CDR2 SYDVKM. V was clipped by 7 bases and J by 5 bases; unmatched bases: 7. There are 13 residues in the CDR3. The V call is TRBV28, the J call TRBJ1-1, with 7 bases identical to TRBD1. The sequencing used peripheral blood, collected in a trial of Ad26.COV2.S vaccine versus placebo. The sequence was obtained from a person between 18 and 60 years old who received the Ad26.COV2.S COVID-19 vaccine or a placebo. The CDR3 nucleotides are TGTGCCAGCACCCGGGACAGTCGGACTGAAGCTTTCTTT. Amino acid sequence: CASTRDSRTEAFF. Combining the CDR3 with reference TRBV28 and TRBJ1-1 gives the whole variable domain DVKVTQSSRYLVKRTGEKVFLECVQDMDHENMFWYRQDPGLGLRLIYFSYDVKMKEKGDIPEGYSVSREKKERFSLILESASTNQTSMYLCASTRDSRTEAFFGQGTRLTVV.